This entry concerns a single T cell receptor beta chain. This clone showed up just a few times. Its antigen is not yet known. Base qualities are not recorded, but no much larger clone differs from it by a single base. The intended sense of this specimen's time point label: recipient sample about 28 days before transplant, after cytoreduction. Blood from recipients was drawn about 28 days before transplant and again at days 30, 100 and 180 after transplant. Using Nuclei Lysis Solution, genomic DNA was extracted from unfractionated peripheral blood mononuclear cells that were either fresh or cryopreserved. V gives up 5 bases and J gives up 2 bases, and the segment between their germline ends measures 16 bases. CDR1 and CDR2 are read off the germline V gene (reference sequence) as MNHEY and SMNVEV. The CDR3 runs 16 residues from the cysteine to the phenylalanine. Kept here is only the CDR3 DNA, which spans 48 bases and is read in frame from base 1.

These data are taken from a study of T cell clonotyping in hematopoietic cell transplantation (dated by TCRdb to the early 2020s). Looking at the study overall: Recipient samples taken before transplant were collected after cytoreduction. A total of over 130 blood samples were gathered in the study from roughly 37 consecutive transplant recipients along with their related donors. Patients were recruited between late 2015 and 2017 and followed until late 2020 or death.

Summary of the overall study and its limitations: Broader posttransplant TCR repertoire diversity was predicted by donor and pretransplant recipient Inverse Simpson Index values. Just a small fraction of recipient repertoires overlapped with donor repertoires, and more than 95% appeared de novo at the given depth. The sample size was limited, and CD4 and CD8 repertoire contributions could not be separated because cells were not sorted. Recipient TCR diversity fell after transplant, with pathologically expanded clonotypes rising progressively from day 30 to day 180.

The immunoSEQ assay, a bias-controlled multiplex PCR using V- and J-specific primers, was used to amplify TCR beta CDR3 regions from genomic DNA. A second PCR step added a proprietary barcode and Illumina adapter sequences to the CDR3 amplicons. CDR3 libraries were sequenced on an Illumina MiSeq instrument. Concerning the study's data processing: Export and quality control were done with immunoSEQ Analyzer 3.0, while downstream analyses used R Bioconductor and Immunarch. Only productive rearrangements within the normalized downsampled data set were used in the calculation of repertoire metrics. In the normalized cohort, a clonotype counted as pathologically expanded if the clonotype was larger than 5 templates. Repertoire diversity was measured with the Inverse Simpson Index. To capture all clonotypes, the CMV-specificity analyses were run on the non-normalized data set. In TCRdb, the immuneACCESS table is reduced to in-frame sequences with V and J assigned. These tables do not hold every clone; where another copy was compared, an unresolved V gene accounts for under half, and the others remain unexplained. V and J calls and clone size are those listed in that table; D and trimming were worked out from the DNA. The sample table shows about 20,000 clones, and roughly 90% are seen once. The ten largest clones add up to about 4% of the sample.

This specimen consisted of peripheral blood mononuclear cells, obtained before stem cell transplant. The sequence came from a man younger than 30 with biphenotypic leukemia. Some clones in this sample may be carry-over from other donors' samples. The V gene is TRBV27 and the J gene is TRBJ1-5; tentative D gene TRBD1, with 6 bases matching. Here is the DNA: TGTGCCAGCAGTCCCCTCGGGGGCGCCGGCAATCAGCCCCAGCATTTT. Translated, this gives CASSPLGGAGNQPQHF.